This T cell receptor (beta chain) was obtained from a study of T cell responses to AZD1222 COVID-19 vaccine. Study-level results: Clonal diversity may have been underestimated in mostly white British donors. When two AZD1222 doses had been given, Spike-specific TCR breadth and depth rose.

For this clone: As yet, its antigen is unknown. This CDR3 is also generated by other DNA sequences in the sample.

This CDR3 spans 14 amino acids. Germline loops: CDR1 SGHRS, CDR2 YFSETQ. With 2 bases removed from V and 1 base from J, the gap between germline ends came to 7 bases. Some clones are missing from TCRdb's copy, which holds only in-frame ones; the method was immunoSEQ multiplex PCR. The table includes more than 85,000 clones, about 81% detected once. This specimen consisted of peripheral blood, obtained 28 days after the second AZD1222 dose. This sequence joins TRBV5-1 and TRBJ1-3, with D unclear. This receptor was identified in an adult who received the AZD1222 COVID-19 vaccine. CDR3 coding DNA: TGCGCCAGCAGCTTAGTGGGTTCTGGAAACACCATATATTTT. This encodes CASSLVGSGNTIYF.